This entry lists 5 T cell receptor beta chains sequenced from one sample in a study of T cell repertoires in cytomegalovirus infection. These receptors have no known antigen. One entry per CDR3 protein, called by TCRdb with MiXCR from the reads. The sample records roughly 150,000 distinct CDR3 sequences, less than 25% being singletons. Specimen: CD8+ T cells from cultured PBMCs, collected from culture after CMV antigen stimulation. The receptors stem from a human donor in good health (CMV status not recorded). Some clones in this sample may be carry-over from other donors' samples.

V gene TRBV12-3 or TRBV12-4 combines with J gene TRBJ1-2, with D possibly being TRBD1 (5 bases). V was clipped by 3 bases and J by 4 bases, with 15 bases between them. This CDR3 contains 15 residues. The CDR3 loop reads CASSFVRAGSYGYTF. CDR3 nucleotide sequence: TGTGCCAGCAGTTTTGTCAGGGCGGGGAGCTATGGCTACACCTTC.

The chain combines TRBV7-9 with TRBJ2-7; D not resolved. The CDR3 is 12 amino acids. V was shortened by 4 bases and J by 4 bases, with 8 bases between the two germline ends. Germline assignment: CDR1 SEHNR and CDR2 FQNEAQ (reference sequence). Written as DNA, the CDR3 is TGTGCCAGCAGCTCTAGGGTTTACGAGCAGTACTTC. This translates into CASSSRVYEQYF.

V is TRBV4-2 and J is TRBJ1-1, with 7 positions matching TRBD1. In germline, CDR1 is LGHNA, CDR2 YNFKEQ. The CDR3 contains 16 residues. V dropped 2 bases and J dropped 3; count of bases not matched to a gene: 9. The DNA of the CDR3 is TGTGCCAGCAGCCAATTAACAGGGGTCCCTGACACTGAAGCTTTCTTT. It codes for CASSQLTGVPDTEAFF.

The chain is built from TRBV4-1 and TRBJ1-2, with D possibly TRBD1 on 5 matching bases. The CDR3 covers 18 residues. Germline loops: CDR1 MGHRA, CDR2 YSYEKL. The V gene lost 0 bases and the J gene lost 4 bases, with 21 bases spanning the gap. As DNA, the CDR3 is TGCGCCAGCAGCCAAGATCTATCAGGGAAACAGGATAGCTATGGCTACACCTTC. Protein sequence: CASSQDLSGKQDSYGYTF.

This clonotype was seen more than once but under ten times. The chain links TRBV12-3 or TRBV12-4 to TRBJ1-2, with a tentative D call TRBD1 (5 bases). There are 12 residues in the CDR3. V was pared by 6 bases and J by 10 bases, with 15 bases between. CDR3 in DNA: TGTGCCAGCAGCTGGGACCCAAATGACTACACCTTC. Its protein is CASSWDPNDYTF.